This T cell receptor (beta chain) was sequenced in a study of T cells in tuberculosis. The method was immunoSEQ multiplex PCR; TCRdb's version includes in-frame clones alone and lacks a portion of them. The sample holds roughly 59,000 clones, under 90% seen once. The germline gives CDR1 MGHRA, CDR2 YSYEKL. The CDR3 is 16 residues long. With V trimmed by 1 base and J by 6 bases, 9 bases remained unmatched. After thawing and overnight rest, PBMC were stained with GMM-loaded CD1B tetramer, viability dye and anti-CD3 for sorting. The lipid loaded on the CD1B tetramers was C32 glucose monomycolate from Rhodococcus equi.

The sequencing sample was made of CD1b-GMM tetramer-negative cells sorted from PBMCs. The chain joins TRBV4-1 to TRBJ2-3; TRBD2 matches at 8 bases. This receptor was identified in an adult woman with latent tuberculosis. The CDR3 region has the DNA TGCGCCAGCAGCCAAGGAGGTAGCGGGGTACCGGATACGCAGTATTTT. Translated, it gives CASSQGGSGVPDTQYF.